A single T cell receptor beta chain is shown here with its context. Germline V gene sequence: CDR1 LGHDT, CDR2 YNNKEL (reference sequence). The V end was cut by 4 bases, the J end by 4 bases, with 17 bases between. The CDR3 covers 15 residues. The record originates from a study of control samples from healthy donors and cancer patients. The assay was immunoSEQ multiplex PCR, and TCRdb's table has in-frame clones only and misses some. This sample has around 94,000 clones; 93% occur once, and the top ten carry roughly 1.5%. Specimen: blood. The chain uses TRBV3-1 (or the pseudogene TRBV3-2) and TRBJ2-7, with a weak D call TRBD2 (5 bases). This TCR was recovered from a young woman in good health. The CDR3 region is CASSPEGVFLYEQYF. CDR3 DNA sequence: TGTGCCAGCAGCCCTGAGGGAGTTTTTCTTTACGAGCAGTACTTC.